The present TCR beta chain was sequenced within a study of T-cell memory formation after mild COVID-19. TCR alpha and TCR beta cDNA libraries carrying sample barcodes and UMIs came from 5'RACE with constant-segment primers. TCRdb reprocessed the 5' RACE reads via MiXCR and lists one record per CDR3 protein. The sample includes approximately 100,000 distinct CDR3 sequences, 12% of them seen just once. This clonotype was seen ten or more times. V lost 5 bases and J lost 6; bases outside the gene matches: 12. The V gene's germline CDR1 is SGHVS and CDR2 FNYEAQ. CDR3 length: 16 amino acids. The rearrangement uses TRBV7-6 and TRBJ2-3; 9 nucleotides match TRBD2. The sequence derives from an adult woman who had mild COVID-19 (a few samples of this study predate the infection). Cell type and time point are not known. The source material was PBMCs or a T cell subset sorted from them (not recorded which). The CDR3: CASSQEASGMADTQYF. The CDR3 nucleotides are TGTGCCAGCAGCCAGGAGGCTAGCGGGATGGCGGATACGCAGTATTTT.